Sequencing of this T cell receptor (beta chain) was carried out in a study of molecular identifiers for immune sequencing clone quantification. It was from around 20,000 to 1,000,000 sorted cells, with 10%, 30% or 50% RNA, that naive CD8 libraries came. Sorting selected naive CD8 T cells with a CD8+CD4-CCR7+CD45RA+ phenotype. Worth noting for this clonotype: Its antigen is undetermined.

Listed TCR primers, together with previously described methods, were used for the bulk TCR libraries. One entry per CDR3 protein, called by TCRdb with MiXCR from the PCR reads. The sample contains about 630,000 distinct CDR3 sequences, around 25% of which appear only once. CDR3 length: 15 residues. Unmatched junction bases numbered 9, after V lost 6 bases and J lost 6 bases. The study's findings and limits: Clones above 20 RNA copies contained over 99% of effector molecules and under 1% of naive molecules.

The chain couples TRBV12-3 or TRBV12-4 to TRBJ2-5, with 11 bases matching TRBD1. This receptor was taken from a human donor in good health. Some libraries in this study had Jurkat cell RNA spiked in. Input material: naive CD8+ T cells from blood, with Jurkat cell RNA spiked in. The subset was: FACS-sorted CD8+CD4-CCR7+CD45RA+ naive T cells. The CDR3 DNA is TGTGCCAGCAGCTACCCGGGACAGGGGGGGAAGACCCAGTACTTC. It codes for CASSYPGQGGKTQYF.